The T cell receptor (beta chain) described here comes from a study of regulatory T cells in long-lasting Graves disease. This clonotype was picked up a small number of times. Time point specified: persistent/refractory GD, antithyroid drugs over 5 years with positive TRAb. RNA extracted from PBMCs served as the sequencing template. Libraries of TCR beta came from iRepertoire HTBI primers plus Arm-PCR of CDR3 regions. TCRdb fed the multiplex PCR reads into MiXCR, producing one record per CDR3 protein. The data show about 660,000 distinct CDR3 sequences, 30% seen once. This TCR derives from a female donor with Graves disease. Sequences were derived from peripheral blood mononuclear cells (PBMCs), sampled when the disease was refractory, from a patient treated with antithyroid drugs.

CDR3 nucleotide sequence: TGTGCCAGCAGTAGGGCGGGGGGCACTCAGCCCCAGCATTTT. Its translation is CASSRAGGTQPQHF. V and J are TRBV27 and TRBJ1-5; a possible D gene is TRBD1 (6 bases). V was shortened by 5 bases and J by 6 bases, with 14 bases between the two germline ends. The CDR3 contains 14 residues. Looked up from germline, CDR1 is MNHEY and CDR2 is SMNVEV (reference sequence).